The 13 T cell receptor beta chains reported below all come from one sample, sequenced in a study of blood T cell repertoires in COVID-19. Sequenced by immunoSEQ multiplex PCR; TCRdb stores in-frame clones only, minus some. Of 540,000 or so clones listed, 85% to 90% are singletons. Specimen: peripheral blood. The receptor source for this set is a woman between 50 and 59 years old with COVID-19, enrolled during active disease.

The chain couples TRBV19 to TRBJ2-7; the D gene is possibly TRBD1 (5 bases). CDR1 and CDR2 from the germline V gene are LNHDA and SQIVND (reference sequence). Trimming cost V 4 bases and J 6 bases, with 10 bases left between them. CDR3 length: 12 amino acids. The CDR3 DNA reads TGTGCCAGTAGTAACAGGTACACCGAGCAGTACTTC. This codes for CASSNRYTEQYF.

V gene TRBV5-8 combines with J gene TRBJ1-5; D not resolved. This CDR3 is 15 amino acids long. V lost 0 bases, J lost 1 base, and 8 bases lay in between. The V gene's germline CDR1 is SGHTS and CDR2 YDEGEE. CDR3 region: CASSLGERSNQPQHF. In nucleotides, the CDR3 is TGTGCCAGCAGCTTGGGGGAGAGAAGCAATCAGCCCCAGCATTTT.

The V and J genes are TRBV5-1 and TRBJ2-7, with D tentatively TRBD2 (5 bases). In germline, CDR1 is SGHRS, CDR2 YFSETQ. The CDR3 is 14 residues long. V lost 4 bases to trimming and J lost 2 bases, with 13 bases between them. The CDR3, as DNA: TGCGCCAGCAGCGTTTGGTCCGGGACCTACGAGCAGTACTTC. Protein sequence: CASSVWSGTYEQYF.

The rearrangement links TRBV13 to TRBJ2-3, with D uncertain. The CDR3 totals 14 residues. Germline V gene data show CDR1 as PRHDT and CDR2 as FYEKMQ (reference sequence). V dropped 2 bases and J dropped 4 bases, with 10 bases sitting between them. CDR3 sequence (DNA): TGTGCCAGCAGCTTAAATAGTTCCGCAGATACGCAGTATTTT. Translated: CASSLNSSADTQYF.

V usage is TRBV19 and J usage is TRBJ2-3; D may be TRBD1 (6 bases). Germline V CDR1 and CDR2: LNHDA, SQIVND (reference sequence). Trimming removed 3 bases from V and 2 bases from J, with 12 bases in between. The CDR3 totals 15 residues. CDR3 residues: CASSIRTAYTDTQYF. CDR3 DNA sequence: TGTGCCAGTAGTATCCGGACAGCCTACACAGATACGCAGTATTTT.

The chain employs TRBV24-1 and TRBJ2-1, with D possibly matching TRBD2 (7 bases). V was trimmed by 3 bases and J by 7 bases, leaving 21 bases between them. The CDR3 loop spans 17 amino acids. In germline, CDR1 is KGHDR, CDR2 SFDVKD. CDR3 in DNA: TGTGCCACCAGTGATGCGTCAGCGGAGGGGGAGGGAAATGAGCAGTTCTTC. Translated, it gives CATSDASAEGEGNEQFF.

The chain has TRBV11-2 and TRBJ2-3; 11 bases align to TRBD2. The CDR3 is 16 residues long. Germline CDR1 SGHAT, CDR2 FQNNGV. Germline trimming cut 2 bases from V and 1 base from J; bases unmatched to any gene: 2. CDR3 bases: TGTGCCAGCAGCTTAAGTAGCGGGGGGGGCACAGATACGCAGTATTTT. This translates into CASSLSSGGGTDTQYF. Together with reference TRBV11-2 and TRBJ2-3, the CDR3 gives the full variable domain: EAGVAQSPRYKIIEKRQSVAFWCNPISGHATLYWYQQILGQGPKLLIQFQNNGVVDDSQLPKDRFSAERLKGVDSTLKIQPAKLEDSAVYLCASSLSSGGGTDTQYFGPGTRLTVL.

This sequence joins TRBV6-6 and TRBJ2-3; D not certain. V was trimmed by 6 bases and J by 7 bases, leaving 11 bases between them. CDR3 length equals 12 residues. CDR1 and CDR2 (germline): MNHNY, SVGAGI (reference sequence). This CDR3 reads CASSQKEYTQYF. In nucleotides, the CDR3 is TGTGCCAGCAGCCAAAAGGAGTATACGCAGTATTTT.

The J gene is TRBJ2-2, the V gene TRBV10-3, with TRBD1 matching 9 bases. V shed 5 bases and J 5 bases; nucleotides not matched to a gene: 9. The CDR3 sequence is 16 residues long. CDR1 and CDR2 from the germline V gene are ENHRY and SYGVKD. Written as DNA, the CDR3 is TGTGCCATCAGTCACCGGACAGGGGACCCAACCGGGGAGCTGTTTTTT. Translation: CAISHRTGDPTGELFF.

The chain carries TRBV5-1 and TRBJ2-1; D may be TRBD2 (6 bases). The CDR3 spans 15 residues. In germline, CDR1 is SGHRS, CDR2 YFSETQ. V was pared by 5 bases and J by 4 bases, with 16 bases between. CDR3: CASSRDSLGYNEQFF. DNA for the CDR3: TGCGCCAGCAGTCGGGACTCCTTGGGGTACAATGAGCAGTTCTTC.

V and J are TRBV10-3 and TRBJ1-1; 9 positions agree with TRBD1. J gave up 1 base and V 3 bases, and 6 bases lay outside the gene matches. Germline V gives CDR1 ENHRY, CDR2 SYGVKD. CDR3 size: 16 residues. The CDR3 loop is CAISDFRDRENTEAFF. Here the CDR3 DNA reads TGTGCCATCAGTGATTTCAGGGACAGGGAGAACACTGAAGCTTTCTTT.

This chain uses TRBV18 with TRBJ2-7; TRBD1 matches at 9 bases. Germline-derived CDR1 and CDR2 are KGHSH and LQKENI. The CDR3 has 15 residues. The ends lost 6 bases at V and 5 bases at J; junction bases unmatched: 11. Here the CDR3 DNA reads TGTGCCAGCTCCCTAAACGGACAGGGGATAAACGAGCAGTACTTC. Translated: CASSLNGQGINEQYF.

J is TRBJ1-4 and V is TRBV19; 8 positions match TRBD1. The germline CDR1 and CDR2 sequences are LNHDA and SQIVND (reference sequence). The CDR3 has 15 amino acids. V shed 5 bases and J 3 bases; nucleotides not matched to a gene: 5. CDR3 in amino acids: CASSSLGQANEKLFF. As DNA, the CDR3 is TGTGCCAGTAGTTCTTTGGGACAGGCTAATGAAAAACTGTTTTTT.